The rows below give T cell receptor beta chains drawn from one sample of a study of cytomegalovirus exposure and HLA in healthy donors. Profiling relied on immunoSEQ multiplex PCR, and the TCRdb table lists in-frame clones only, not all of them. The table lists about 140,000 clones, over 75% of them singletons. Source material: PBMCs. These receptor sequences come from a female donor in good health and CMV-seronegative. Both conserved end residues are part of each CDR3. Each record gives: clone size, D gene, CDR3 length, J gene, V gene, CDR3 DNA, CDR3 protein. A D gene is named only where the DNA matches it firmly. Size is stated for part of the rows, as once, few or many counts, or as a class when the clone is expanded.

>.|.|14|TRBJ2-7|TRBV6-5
TGTGCCAGCAGTTATCTTAACCAGAACTACGAGCAGTACTTC
CASSYLNQNYEQYF
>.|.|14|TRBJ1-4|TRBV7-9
TGTGCCAGCAGCAAAGACTCTTCTAATGAAAAACTGTTTTTT
CASSKDSSNEKLFF
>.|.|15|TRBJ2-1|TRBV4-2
TGTACCAGCAGCCAGGCCAGGGGAGAAGGCTATGAGCAGTTCTTC
CTSSQARGEGYEQFF
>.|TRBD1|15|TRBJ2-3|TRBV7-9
TGTGCCAGCAGCTTCTGGGACAGGGTGACAGATACGCAGTATTTT
CASSFWDRVTDTQYF
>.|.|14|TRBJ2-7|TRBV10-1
TGCGCCAGCAGCCACTATGATAGCTCCTACGAGCAGTACTTC
CASSHYDSSYEQYF
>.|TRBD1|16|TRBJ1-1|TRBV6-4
TGTGCCAGCAGTGAAGGGACAGGGGGCGGAAACACTGAAGCTTTCTTT
CASSEGTGGGNTEAFF
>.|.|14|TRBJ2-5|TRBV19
TGTGCCAGTAGTATCAGGGGCCGGCAAGAGACCCAGTACTTC
CASSIRGRQETQYF
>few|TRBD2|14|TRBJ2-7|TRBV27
TGTGCCAGCAGAAGCGGGAGTCTCAGCTACGAGCAGTACTTC
CASRSGSLSYEQYF
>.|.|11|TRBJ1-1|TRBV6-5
TGTGCCAGCAGGTCCGGACTAGAAGCTTTCTTT
CASRSGLEAFF
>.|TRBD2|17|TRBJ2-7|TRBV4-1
TGCGCCAGCAGCTCCACCGGTCTAGCGGCTAGCTCCTACGAGCAGTACTTC
CASSSTGLAASSYEQYF
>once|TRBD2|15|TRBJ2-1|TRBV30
TGTGCCTGGAGTGTTTTAGCGGGGGTTTACAATGAGCAGTTCTTC
CAWSVLAGVYNEQFF
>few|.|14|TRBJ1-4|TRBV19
TGTGCCAGTAGACCCCCACAGCCCTTCGAAAAACTGTTTTTT
CASRPPQPFEKLFF
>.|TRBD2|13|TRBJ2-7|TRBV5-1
TGCGCCAGCAGCCGTAGCGGGAGTTACGAGCAGTACTTC
CASSRSGSYEQYF
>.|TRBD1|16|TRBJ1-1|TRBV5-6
TGTGCCAGCAGCTTGTGGGGGGACAGCCCGAACACTGAAGCTTTCTTT
CASSLWGDSPNTEAFF
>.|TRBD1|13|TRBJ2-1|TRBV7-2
TGTGCCAGCAGCCCGGACAGGGACAATGAGCAGTTCTTC
CASSPDRDNEQFF
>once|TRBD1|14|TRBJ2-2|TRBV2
TGTGCCAGCAGTGCGGACAGGGGTCCCGGGGAGCTGTTTTTT
CASSADRGPGELFF
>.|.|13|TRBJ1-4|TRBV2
TGTGCCAGCAGGAGGGAACCTAATGAAAAACTGTTTTTT
CASRREPNEKLFF
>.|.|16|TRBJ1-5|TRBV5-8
TGTGCCAGCAGCTTGGCCCGGGTCTCTAGCAATCAGCCCCAGCATTTT
CASSLARVSSNQPQHF
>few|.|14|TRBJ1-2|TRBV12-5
TGTGCTAGTGGTTTGGGGGTGGACGGCGGGGGCTACACCTTC
CASGLGVDGGGYTF
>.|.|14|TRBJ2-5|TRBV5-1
TGCGCCAGCAGCTTGGAGCGGATCCAAGAGACCCAGTACTTC
CASSLERIQETQYF
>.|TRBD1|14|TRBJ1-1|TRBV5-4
TGTGCCAGCAGCCCATCGACAGGGGACACTGAAGCTTTCTTT
CASSPSTGDTEAFF
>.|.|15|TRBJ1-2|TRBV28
TGTGCCATCACCCCCCGGGAAGGGATTGTTAGTGGCCACACCTTC
CAITPREGIVSGHTF
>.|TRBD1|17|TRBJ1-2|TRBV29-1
TGCAGCGTTGAACTCCGGGACAGGGACCCAGCTAACTATGGCTACACCTTC
CSVELRDRDPANYGYTF
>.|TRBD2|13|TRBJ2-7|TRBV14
TGTGCCAGCAGCCTCGTCGGTGTTAGCGGGACATCCTTC
CASSLVGVSGTSF
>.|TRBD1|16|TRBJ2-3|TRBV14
TGTGCCAGCAGCCAAGACGAGACAGGGGGGTTTGTTACGCAGTATTTT
CASSQDETGGFVTQYF
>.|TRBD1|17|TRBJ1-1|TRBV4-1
TGCGCCAGCAGCCACCCGGGACAGGGGGACCCGAACACTGAAGCTTTCTTT
CASSHPGQGDPNTEAFF
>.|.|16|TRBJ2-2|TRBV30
TGTGCCTGGAGTTATCGTGGGGGCGCGGACACCGGGGAGCTGTTTTTT
CAWSYRGGADTGELFF
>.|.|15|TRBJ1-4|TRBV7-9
TGTGCCAGCAGCTTAGACGGGGGAATGGATGAAAAACTGTTTTTT
CASSLDGGMDEKLFF
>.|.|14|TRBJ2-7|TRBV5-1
TGCGCCAGCAGCTTGGGAGGGTACTTCTACGAGCAGTACTTC
CASSLGGYFYEQYF
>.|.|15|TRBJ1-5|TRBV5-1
TGCGCCAGCAGACTGTCGGACACAGACAATCAGCCCCAGCATTTT
CASRLSDTDNQPQHF
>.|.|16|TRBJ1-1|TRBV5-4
TGTGCCAGCAGCTTGATCACCGTGAGATCGAACACTGAAGCTTTCTTT
CASSLITVRSNTEAFF
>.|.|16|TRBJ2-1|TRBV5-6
TGTGCCAGCAGCTTGGGAAGCGGAAGCTCCTACAATGAGCAGTTCTTC
CASSLGSGSSYNEQFF
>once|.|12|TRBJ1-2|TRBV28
TGTGCCAGCAGTTTGGGAGGGGTCGGCTACACCTTC
CASSLGGVGYTF
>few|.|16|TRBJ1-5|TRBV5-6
TGTGCCAGCAGCTTGTATGACAGGAGAAGCAATCAGCCCCAGCATTTT
CASSLYDRRSNQPQHF
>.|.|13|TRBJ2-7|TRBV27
TGTGCCAGCAGGGTCGGGGAAGGGATCGAGCAGTACTTC
CASRVGEGIEQYF
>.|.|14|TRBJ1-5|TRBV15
TGTGCCACCAGCAGAGACAGGATCGGTCAGCCCCAGCATTTT
CATSRDRIGQPQHF
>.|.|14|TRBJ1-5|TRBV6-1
TGTGCCAGCAGTGAAGGTCTTAGCAATCAGCCCCAGCATTTT
CASSEGLSNQPQHF
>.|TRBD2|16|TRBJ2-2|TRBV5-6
TGTGCCAGCAGCCTCACTAGCGGGAGTGACACCGGGGAGCTGTTTTTT
CASSLTSGSDTGELFF
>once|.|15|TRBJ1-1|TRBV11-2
TGTGCCAGCAGCTTAGAGGCCGGGGTAGGAACTGAAGCTTTCTTT
CASSLEAGVGTEAFF
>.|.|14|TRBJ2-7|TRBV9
TGTGCCAGCAGCGGTCGCGGTCCCCCCTACGAGCAGTACTTC
CASSGRGPPYEQYF